This TCR beta chain was profiled in a study of regulatory T cells in long-lasting Graves disease. The wider study: By definition, persistent Graves' disease involved antithyroid drugs for over 5 years alongside positive TSH receptor antibodies.

Germline V gene lookup returns CDR1 MNHNS and CDR2 SASEGT. This CDR3 contains 13 residues. The V end lost 7 bases, the J end lost 0 bases, and 6 bases lay between the germline ends. This clonotype appeared a few times. What it binds is unknown. Time point of the sample: persistent/refractory GD, antithyroid drugs over 5 years with positive TRAb. The TCR library was prepared using RNA isolated from PBMCs. Patients met American Thyroid Association criteria for Graves' disease. Study-wide results and caveats: More public clonotypes were shared by persistent patients (about 3,000) than by new patients (about 970).

Researchers made TCR beta libraries by using iRepertoire HTBI primers and running Arm-PCR on CDR3 regions. TCRdb reprocessed the multiplex PCR reads with MiXCR, giving one entry per CDR3 protein. The profile shows about 470,000 distinct CDR3 sequences, around 21% of them singletons. The clonotype originates from a female donor with Graves disease. The gene calls are TRBV6-1 and TRBJ2-2; D is ambiguous. Here the sequenced sample was peripheral blood mononuclear cells (PBMCs), taken when the disease was refractory, from a patient treated with antithyroid drugs. This chain's CDR3 is CASKQSNTGELFF. The CDR3 nucleotides read TGTGCCAGCAAACAATCGAACACCGGGGAGCTGTTTTTT.